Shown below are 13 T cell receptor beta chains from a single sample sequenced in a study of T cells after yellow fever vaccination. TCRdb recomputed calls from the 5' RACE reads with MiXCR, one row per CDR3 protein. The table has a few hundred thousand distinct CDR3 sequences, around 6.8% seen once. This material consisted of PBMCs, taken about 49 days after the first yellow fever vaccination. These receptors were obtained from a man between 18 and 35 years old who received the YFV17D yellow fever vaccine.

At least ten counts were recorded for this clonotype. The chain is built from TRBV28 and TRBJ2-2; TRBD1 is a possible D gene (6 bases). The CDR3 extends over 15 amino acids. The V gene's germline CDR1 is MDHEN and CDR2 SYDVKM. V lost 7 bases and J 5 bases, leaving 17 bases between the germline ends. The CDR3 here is CASTTQGMGTGELFF. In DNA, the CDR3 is TGTGCCAGCACCACCCAGGGGATGGGGACCGGGGAGCTGTTTTTT.

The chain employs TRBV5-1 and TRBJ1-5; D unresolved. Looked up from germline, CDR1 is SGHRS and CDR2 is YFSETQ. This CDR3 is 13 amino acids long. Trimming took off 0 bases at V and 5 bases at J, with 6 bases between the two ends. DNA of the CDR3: TGCGCCAGCAGCTTGGCCCCCGATCAGCCCCAGCATTTT. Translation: CASSLAPDQPQHF.

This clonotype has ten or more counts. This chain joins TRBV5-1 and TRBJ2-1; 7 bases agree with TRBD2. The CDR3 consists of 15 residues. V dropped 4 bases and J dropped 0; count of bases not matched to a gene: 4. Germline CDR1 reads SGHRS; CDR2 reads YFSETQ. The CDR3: CASSPGGSSYNEQFF. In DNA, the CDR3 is TGCGCCAGCAGCCCCGGGGGGAGCTCCTACAATGAGCAGTTCTTC.

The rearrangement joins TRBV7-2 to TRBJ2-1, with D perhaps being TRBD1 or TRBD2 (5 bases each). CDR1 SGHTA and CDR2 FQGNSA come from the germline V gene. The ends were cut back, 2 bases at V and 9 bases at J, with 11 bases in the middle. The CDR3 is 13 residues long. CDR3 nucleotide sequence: TGTGCCAGCAGCTTATTCCGTGGGGGTGAGCAGTTCTTC. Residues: CASSLFRGGEQFF.

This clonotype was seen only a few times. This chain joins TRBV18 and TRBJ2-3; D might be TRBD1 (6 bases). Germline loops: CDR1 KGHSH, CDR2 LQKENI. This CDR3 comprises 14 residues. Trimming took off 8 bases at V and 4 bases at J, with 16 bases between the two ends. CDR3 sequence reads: CASSFPGVPDTQYF. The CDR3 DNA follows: TGTGCCAGCAGTTTTCCAGGGGTGCCAGATACGCAGTATTTT.

CDR3 region: CASSSTRPETQYF. CDR3 DNA sequence: TGTGCCAGCAGCTCGACTCGACCGGAGACCCAGTACTTC. The V call is TRBV7-2, the J call TRBJ2-5; D not certain. Trimming removed 4 bases at V and 5 bases at J, with 11 bases between. The CDR3 totals 13 residues. Germline V CDR1 and CDR2: SGHTA, FQGNSA.

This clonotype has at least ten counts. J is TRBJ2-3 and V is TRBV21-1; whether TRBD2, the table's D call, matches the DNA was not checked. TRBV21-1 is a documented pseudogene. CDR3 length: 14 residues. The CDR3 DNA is TGTGCCAGCAGCAAAGGGACTAGCGGGGGGAATCAGTATTTT. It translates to CASSKGTSGGNQYF.

The CDR3 bases are TGTGCCAGCAGTTTATACCGTGGCTCGTACGAAAAACTGTTTTTT. It translates to CASSLYRGSYEKLFF. The rearrangement uses TRBV27 and TRBJ1-4, with no clear D. V was clipped by 1 base and J by 8 bases, with 14 bases between them. Looked up from germline, CDR1 is MNHEY and CDR2 is SMNVEV (reference sequence). The CDR3 is 15 residues long.

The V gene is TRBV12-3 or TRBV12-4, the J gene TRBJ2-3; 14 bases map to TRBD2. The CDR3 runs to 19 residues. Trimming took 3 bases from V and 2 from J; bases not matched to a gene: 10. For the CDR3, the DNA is TGTGCCAGCAGTTTCCGTGGACTAGCGGGGGGTCGCCCCACAGATACGCAGTATTTT. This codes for CASSFRGLAGGRPTDTQYF.

CDR3 nucleotides: TGCAGTGCTAGAGCGAGGGGGGGTTACAATGAGCAGTTCTTC. It yields the protein CSARARGGYNEQFF. V gene TRBV20-1 combines with J gene TRBJ2-1, with D perhaps matching TRBD2 (7 bases). The germline V gene has CDR1 DFQATT and CDR2 SNEGSKA (reference sequence). The CDR3 is made up of 14 amino acids. The V end lost 1 base, the J end lost 4 bases, and 11 bases lay between the germline ends.

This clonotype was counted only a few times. The CDR3 DNA sequence: TGTGCCAGCAGCCCGGGACTAGCGGAATTCTACGAGCAGTACTTC. Translating it yields CASSPGLAEFYEQYF. The rearrangement joins TRBV7-9 to TRBJ2-7; TRBD2 aligns across 11 bases. The V segment lost 5 bases and the J segment 3 bases; nucleotides outside the gene matches: 6. This CDR3 contains 15 residues. Germline CDR1 is SEHNR and CDR2 is FQNEAQ (reference sequence).

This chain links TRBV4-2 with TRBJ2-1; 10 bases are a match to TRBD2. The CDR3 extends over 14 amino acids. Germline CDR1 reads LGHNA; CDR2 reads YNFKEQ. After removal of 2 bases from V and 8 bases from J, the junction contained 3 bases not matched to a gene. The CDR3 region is CASSQTGTSDEQFF. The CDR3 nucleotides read TGTGCCAGCAGCCAAACTGGGACTAGCGATGAGCAGTTCTTC.

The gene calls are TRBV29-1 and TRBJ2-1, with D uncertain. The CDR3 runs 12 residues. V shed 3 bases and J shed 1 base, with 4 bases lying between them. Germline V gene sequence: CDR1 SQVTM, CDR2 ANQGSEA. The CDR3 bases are TGCAGCGTTGACCCGTCCTACAATGAGCAGTTCTTC. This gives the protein CSVDPSYNEQFF.